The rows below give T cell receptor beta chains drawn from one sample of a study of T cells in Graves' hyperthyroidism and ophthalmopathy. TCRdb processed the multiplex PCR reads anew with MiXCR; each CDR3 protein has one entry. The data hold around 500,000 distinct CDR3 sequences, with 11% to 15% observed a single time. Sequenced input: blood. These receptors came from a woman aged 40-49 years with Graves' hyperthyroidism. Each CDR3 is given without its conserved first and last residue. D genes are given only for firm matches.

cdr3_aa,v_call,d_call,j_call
ASSRAQTDPYGYT,TRBV27,-,TRBJ1-2
ASSPPGHYYEQY,TRBV7-9,-,TRBJ2-7
ASSPRLSYNEQF,TRBV5-6,-,TRBJ2-1
ASSAEGVAGGLGQF,TRBV9,TRBD2,TRBJ2-1
ASEGGWGQETQY,TRBV2,-,TRBJ2-5
ASSEEGNEQY,TRBV2,-,TRBJ2-7
ASSLYLGQYYEQY,TRBV27,-,TRBJ2-7
SAPPDFTSTDTQY,TRBV20-1,-,TRBJ2-3
ASSVGVGAGGYEQY,TRBV9,TRBD2,TRBJ2-7
ASSEQEVSYEQY,TRBV25-1,-,TRBJ2-7
ASSGPGLEEQQF,TRBV19,TRBD2,TRBJ2-1
ASSTGQANTGELF,TRBV19,TRBD1,TRBJ2-2
ASDRGVNYEQY,TRBV6-2/TRBV6-3,TRBD1,TRBJ2-7
ASSLSPGQKETQY,TRBV11-2,-,TRBJ2-5
ASSTRGGVEQY,TRBV7-2,TRBD2,TRBJ2-7
SAALQGPGSAYNEQF,TRBV20-1,-,TRBJ2-1
ASSASSSYNEQF,TRBV6-1,-,TRBJ2-1
ATSDPGTDEETQY,TRBV24-1,-,TRBJ2-5
ASSLQDVSNQPQH,TRBV28,-,TRBJ1-5
ASSWSGQGSYEQY,TRBV5-1,TRBD1,TRBJ2-7
ASSFTGTSVHEQF,TRBV6-5,TRBD2,TRBJ2-1
SARHRGTGELF,TRBV20-1,-,TRBJ2-2
ASSYGTPTEAF,TRBV6-5,-,TRBJ1-1
ATSTPGLAALETQY,TRBV15,TRBD2,TRBJ2-5
ASSVGLAGVTGELF,TRBV6-1,TRBD2,TRBJ2-2
ASSLDRVAF,TRBV12-3/TRBV12-4,-,TRBJ1-1
ASSIAPDGYEKLF,TRBV19,-,TRBJ1-4
ASSHPGSGRWNEQY,TRBV28,TRBD2,TRBJ2-7
ATRTGGNTGELF,TRBV10-3,TRBD1,TRBJ2-2
SAPKLLAPADTQY,TRBV20-1,-,TRBJ2-3
ASSQIGGSTEAF,TRBV14,-,TRBJ1-1
ASSYGPDSQETQY,TRBV6-5,-,TRBJ2-5
ASSQELTGSTEAF,TRBV3-1,-,TRBJ1-1
ASSSDQVKQY,TRBV2,-,TRBJ2-7
ASSLEGTGVREQY,TRBV5-1,-,TRBJ2-7
ASSAGGLNTEAF,TRBV27,TRBD1,TRBJ1-1
ASSEWGPIWDTQY,TRBV25-1,-,TRBJ2-3
ASSPGGLKSWLDTQY,TRBV27,-,TRBJ2-3
ASIRDLYQETQY,TRBV6-1,-,TRBJ2-5
ASSYSAASGTDTQY,TRBV6-6,-,TRBJ2-3
ASSPRTGDPSGANVLT,TRBV7-9,-,TRBJ2-6
ASSSTGTATEAF,TRBV28,-,TRBJ1-1
ASSPRGLDMQY,TRBV18,-,TRBJ2-3
SARGGLDNEQF,TRBV20-1,-,TRBJ2-1
AGLAGGELF,TRBV20-1,TRBD2,TRBJ2-2
ASATGGEMNTEAF,TRBV12-3/TRBV12-4,-,TRBJ1-1
ASSKGPGEQY,TRBV27,-,TRBJ2-7
ASSRRVTNTGELF,TRBV28,-,TRBJ2-2
ASRLGQGLSADGYT,TRBV28,TRBD1,TRBJ1-2
SALTGPYEQY,TRBV20-1,-,TRBJ2-7